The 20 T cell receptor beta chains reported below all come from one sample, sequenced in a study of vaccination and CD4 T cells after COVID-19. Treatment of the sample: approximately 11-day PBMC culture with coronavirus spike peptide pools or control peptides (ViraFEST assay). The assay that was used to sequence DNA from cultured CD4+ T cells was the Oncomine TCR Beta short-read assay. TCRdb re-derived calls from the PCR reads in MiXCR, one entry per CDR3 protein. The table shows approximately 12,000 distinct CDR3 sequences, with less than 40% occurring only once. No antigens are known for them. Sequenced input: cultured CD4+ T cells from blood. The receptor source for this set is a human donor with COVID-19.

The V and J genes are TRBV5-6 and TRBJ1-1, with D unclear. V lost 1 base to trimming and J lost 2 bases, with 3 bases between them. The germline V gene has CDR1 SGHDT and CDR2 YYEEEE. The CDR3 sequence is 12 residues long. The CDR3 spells CASSLPNTEAFF. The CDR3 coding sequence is TGTGCCAGCAGCTTGCCAAACACTGAAGCTTTCTTT.

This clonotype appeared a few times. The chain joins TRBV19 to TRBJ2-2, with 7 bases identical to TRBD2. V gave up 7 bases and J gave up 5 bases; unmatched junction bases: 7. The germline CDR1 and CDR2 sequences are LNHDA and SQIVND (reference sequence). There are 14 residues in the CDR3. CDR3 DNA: TGTGCCAGTACGCTTCGGGGGGATACCGGGGAGCTGTTTTTT. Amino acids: CASTLRGDTGELFF.

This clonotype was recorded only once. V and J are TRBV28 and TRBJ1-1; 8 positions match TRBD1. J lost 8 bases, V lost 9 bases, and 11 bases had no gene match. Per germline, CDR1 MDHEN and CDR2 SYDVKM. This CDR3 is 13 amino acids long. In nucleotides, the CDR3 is TGTGCCAGTATCGGCCGACAGGGGCGGGAAGCTTTCTTT. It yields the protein CASIGRQGREAFF.

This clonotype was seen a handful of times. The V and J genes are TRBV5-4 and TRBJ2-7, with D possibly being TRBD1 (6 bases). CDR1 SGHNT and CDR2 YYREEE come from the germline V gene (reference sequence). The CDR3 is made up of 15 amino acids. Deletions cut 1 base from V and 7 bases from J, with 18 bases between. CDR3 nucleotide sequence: TGTGCCAGCAGCTTGTTGGTGGGGACACCACAGGAGCAGTACTTC. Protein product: CASSLLVGTPQEQYF. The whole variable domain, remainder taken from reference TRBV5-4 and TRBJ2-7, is ETGVTQSPTHLIKTRGQQVTLRCSSQSGHNTVSWYQQALGQGPQFIFQYYREEENGRGNFPPRFSGLQFPNYSSELNVNALELDDSALYLCASSLLVGTPQEQYFGPGTRLTVT.

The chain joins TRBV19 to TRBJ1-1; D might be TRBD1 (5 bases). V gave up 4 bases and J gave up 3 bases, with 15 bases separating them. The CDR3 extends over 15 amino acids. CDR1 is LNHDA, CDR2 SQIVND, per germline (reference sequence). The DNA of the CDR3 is TGTGCCAGTAGTAAAAGACAGACCAGGGACACTGAAGCTTTCTTT. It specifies CASSKRQTRDTEAFF.

The CDR3 here is CASRSSGGTQYF. The CDR3 DNA reads as TGTGCCAGCCGTTCGAGCGGAGGTACGCAGTATTTT. V and J are TRBV27 and TRBJ2-3, with D tentatively TRBD2 (5 bases). The germline CDR1 and CDR2 sequences are MNHEY and SMNVEV (reference sequence). Trimming cost V 8 bases and J 8 bases, with 14 bases left between them. The CDR3 consists of 12 residues.

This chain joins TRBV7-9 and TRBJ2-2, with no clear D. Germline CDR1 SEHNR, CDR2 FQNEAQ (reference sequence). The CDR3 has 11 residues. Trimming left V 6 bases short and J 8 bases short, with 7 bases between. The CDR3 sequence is CASRLEGELFF. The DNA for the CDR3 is TGTGCCAGCAGACTGGAAGGGGAGCTGTTTTTT.

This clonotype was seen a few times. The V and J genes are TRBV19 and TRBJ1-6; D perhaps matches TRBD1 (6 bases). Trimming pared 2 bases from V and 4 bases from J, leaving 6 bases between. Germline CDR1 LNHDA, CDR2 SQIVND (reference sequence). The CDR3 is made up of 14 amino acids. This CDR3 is CASSIQGYNSPLHF. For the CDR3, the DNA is TGTGCCAGTAGTATACAGGGGTATAATTCACCCCTCCACTTT.

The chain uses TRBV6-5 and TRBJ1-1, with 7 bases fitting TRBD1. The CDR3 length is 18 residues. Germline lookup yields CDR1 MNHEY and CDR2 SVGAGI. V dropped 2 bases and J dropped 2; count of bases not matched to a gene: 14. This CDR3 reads CASSYRRTGTTINTEAFF. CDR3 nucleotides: TGTGCCAGCAGTTACCGGAGGACAGGCACCACTATAAACACTGAAGCTTTCTTT.

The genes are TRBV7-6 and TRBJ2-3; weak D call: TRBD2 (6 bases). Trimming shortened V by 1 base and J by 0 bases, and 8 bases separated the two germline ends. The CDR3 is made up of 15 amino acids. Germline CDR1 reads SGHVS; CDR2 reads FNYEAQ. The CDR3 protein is CASSLVAESTDTQYF. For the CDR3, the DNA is TGTGCCAGCAGCTTAGTAGCGGAGAGCACAGATACGCAGTATTTT. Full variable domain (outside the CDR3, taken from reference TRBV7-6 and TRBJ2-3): GAGVSQSPRYKVTKRGQDVALRCDPISGHVSLYWYRQALGQGPEFLTYFNYEAQQDKSGLPNDRFSAERPEGSISTLTIQRTEQRDSAMYRCASSLVAESTDTQYFGPGTRLTVL.

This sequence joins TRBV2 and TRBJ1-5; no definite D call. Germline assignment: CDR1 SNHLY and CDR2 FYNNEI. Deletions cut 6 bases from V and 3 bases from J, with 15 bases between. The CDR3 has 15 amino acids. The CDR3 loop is CASSLSLGFNQPQHF. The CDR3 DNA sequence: TGTGCCAGCAGCCTATCTTTGGGGTTCAATCAGCCCCAGCATTTT.

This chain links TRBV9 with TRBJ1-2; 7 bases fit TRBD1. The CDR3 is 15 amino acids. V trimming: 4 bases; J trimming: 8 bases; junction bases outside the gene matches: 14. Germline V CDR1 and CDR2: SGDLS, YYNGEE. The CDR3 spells CASSTRYGGQEGYTF. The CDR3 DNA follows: TGTGCCAGCAGCACGCGTTACGGTGGACAGGAGGGCTACACCTTC.

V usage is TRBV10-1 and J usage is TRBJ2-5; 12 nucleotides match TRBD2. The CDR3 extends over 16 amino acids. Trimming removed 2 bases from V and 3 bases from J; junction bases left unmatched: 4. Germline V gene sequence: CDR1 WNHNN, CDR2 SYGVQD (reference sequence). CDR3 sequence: CASSENRLAGEETQYF. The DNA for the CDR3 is TGCGCCAGCAGTGAGAATAGACTAGCGGGGGAAGAGACCCAGTACTTC.

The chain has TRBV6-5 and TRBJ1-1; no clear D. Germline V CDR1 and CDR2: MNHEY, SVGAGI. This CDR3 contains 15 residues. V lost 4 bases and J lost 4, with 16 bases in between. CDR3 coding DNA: TGTGCCAGCAGTTTTCTTGCTCTTCGGGGCACTGAAGCTTTCTTT. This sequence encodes CASSFLALRGTEAFF.

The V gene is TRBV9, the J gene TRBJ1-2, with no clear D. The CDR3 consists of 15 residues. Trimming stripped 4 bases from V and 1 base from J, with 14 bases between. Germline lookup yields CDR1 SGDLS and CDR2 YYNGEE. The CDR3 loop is CASSPESSSNYGYTF. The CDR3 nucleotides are TGTGCCAGCAGCCCAGAATCGTCCAGTAACTATGGCTACACCTTC.

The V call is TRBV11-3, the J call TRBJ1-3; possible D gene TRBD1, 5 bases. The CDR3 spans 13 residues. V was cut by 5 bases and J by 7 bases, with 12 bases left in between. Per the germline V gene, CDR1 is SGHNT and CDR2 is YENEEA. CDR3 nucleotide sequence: TGTGCCAGCAGCCCCCGCAGGGTCAACACCATATATTTT. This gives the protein CASSPRRVNTIYF.

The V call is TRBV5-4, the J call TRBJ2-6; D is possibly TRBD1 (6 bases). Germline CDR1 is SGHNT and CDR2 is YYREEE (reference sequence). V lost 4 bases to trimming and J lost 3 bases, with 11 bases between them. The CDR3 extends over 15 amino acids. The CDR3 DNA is TGTGCCAGCAGCCCCCCCAGGGGTGGGGCCAACGTCCTGACTTTC. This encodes CASSPPRGGANVLTF.

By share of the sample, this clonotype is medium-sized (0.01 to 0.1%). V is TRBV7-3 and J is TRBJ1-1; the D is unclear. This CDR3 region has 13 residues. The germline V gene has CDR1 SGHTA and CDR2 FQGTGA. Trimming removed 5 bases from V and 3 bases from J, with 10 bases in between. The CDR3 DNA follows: TGTGCCAGCAGCAGAGCAGGATACACTGAAGCTTTCTTT. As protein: CASSRAGYTEAFF.

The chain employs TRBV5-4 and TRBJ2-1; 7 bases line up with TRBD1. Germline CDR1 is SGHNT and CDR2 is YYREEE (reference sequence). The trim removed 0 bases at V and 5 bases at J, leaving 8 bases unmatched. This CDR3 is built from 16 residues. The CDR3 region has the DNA TGTGCCAGCAGCTTGGCCAGAGGACAGGCTAACAATGAGCAGTTCTTC. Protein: CASSLARGQANNEQFF. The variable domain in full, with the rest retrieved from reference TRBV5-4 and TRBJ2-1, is ETGVTQSPTHLIKTRGQQVTLRCSSQSGHNTVSWYQQALGQGPQFIFQYYREEENGRGNFPPRFSGLQFPNYSSELNVNALELDDSALYLCASSLARGQANNEQFFGPGTRLTVL.

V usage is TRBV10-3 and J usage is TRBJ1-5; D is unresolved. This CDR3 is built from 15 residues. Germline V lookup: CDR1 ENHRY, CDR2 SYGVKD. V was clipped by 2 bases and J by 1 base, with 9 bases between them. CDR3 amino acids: CAISEVMMSNQPQHF. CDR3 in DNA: TGTGCCATCAGTGAGGTGATGATGAGCAATCAGCCCCAGCATTTT.